This T cell receptor beta chain was observed in a study of cytomegalovirus exposure and HLA in healthy donors. Looked up from germline, CDR1 is SGHNT and CDR2 is YENEEA. V was shortened by 0 bases and J by 7 bases, with 9 bases between the two germline ends. This CDR3 has 13 residues. PCR used 60 Vbeta primers and 13 Jbeta primers. The data were produced by immunoSEQ multiplex PCR, yet TCRdb's version contains in-frame clones alone and is incomplete. The repertoire holds approximately 200,000 clones, with 75% to 85% as singletons. The sample comprised PBMCs. This sequence was found in a woman aged 45-65 years in good health and CMV-seropositive. The chain has TRBV11-3 and TRBJ1-1; D ambiguous. CDR3: CASSLDAEGEAFF. The CDR3 nucleotides are TGTGCCAGCAGCTTAGACGCAGAGGGTGAAGCTTTCTTT.